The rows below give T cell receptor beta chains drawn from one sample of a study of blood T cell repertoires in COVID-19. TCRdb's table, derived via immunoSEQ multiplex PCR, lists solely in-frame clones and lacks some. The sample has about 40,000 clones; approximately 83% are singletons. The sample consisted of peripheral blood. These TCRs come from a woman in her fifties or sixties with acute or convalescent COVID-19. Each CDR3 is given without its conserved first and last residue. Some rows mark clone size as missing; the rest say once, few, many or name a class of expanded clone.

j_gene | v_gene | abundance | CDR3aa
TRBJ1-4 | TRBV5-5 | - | ASSLGGRTLDEKLF
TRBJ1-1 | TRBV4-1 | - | ASSHFARGGNTEAF
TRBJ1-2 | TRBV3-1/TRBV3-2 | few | ASSPTGGNYGYT
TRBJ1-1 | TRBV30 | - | ALQGNTEAF
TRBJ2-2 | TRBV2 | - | ASSEGSSGELF
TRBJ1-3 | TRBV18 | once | ASSPPPNSGNTIY
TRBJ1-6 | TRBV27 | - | ASTAPDRIFVYNSPLH
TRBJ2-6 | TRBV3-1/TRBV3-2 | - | ASSQDTPNSGANVLT
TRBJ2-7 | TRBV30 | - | AWSVRLAVHEQY
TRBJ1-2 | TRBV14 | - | ASSQGQGPKYGYT
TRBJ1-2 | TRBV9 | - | ASSVDGTGGYT
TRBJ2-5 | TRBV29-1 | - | SVEDRSQGFMETQY
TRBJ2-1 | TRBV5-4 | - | ASSLGDRGPEQF
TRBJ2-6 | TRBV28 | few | ASSPETGAVFGANVLT
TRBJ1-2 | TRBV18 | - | ASSQNDRGGRSGYT
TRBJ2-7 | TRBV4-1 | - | ASSQEVGLAGYEQY
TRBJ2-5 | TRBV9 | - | ASSVDPTSSETQY
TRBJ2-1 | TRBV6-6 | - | ASSSGQGASNEQF
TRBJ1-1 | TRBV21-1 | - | ASSTKGVPTEAF
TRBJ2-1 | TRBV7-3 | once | ASSLISFTGDWYGDRVYNEQF
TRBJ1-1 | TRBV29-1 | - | SVLSTWRYEAF
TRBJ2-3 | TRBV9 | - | ASSVAMSGGRSDTQY
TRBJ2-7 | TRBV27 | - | ASSLGASGRGYEQY
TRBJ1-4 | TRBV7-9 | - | AIEAGGEKLF
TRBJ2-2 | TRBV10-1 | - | ASSEAKNTGELF
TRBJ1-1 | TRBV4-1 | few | ASSQDFRGQGFAVVVTEAF
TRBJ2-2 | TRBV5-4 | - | ASSSSGGGRRTGELF
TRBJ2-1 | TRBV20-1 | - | SASQTGGVYNEQF
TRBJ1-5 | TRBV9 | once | ASSVSENQPQH
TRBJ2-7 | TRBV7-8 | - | ASSLATAAYEQY
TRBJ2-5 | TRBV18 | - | ASSPPTAQETQY
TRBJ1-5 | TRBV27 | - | ASSPSRGRGSNQPQH
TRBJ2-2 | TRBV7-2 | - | ASSSRDLNTGELF
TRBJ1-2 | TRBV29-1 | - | SVGGGQIDGYT
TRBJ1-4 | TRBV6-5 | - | ASSYASGQGNEKLF
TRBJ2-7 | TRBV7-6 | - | ASSLESGYEQY
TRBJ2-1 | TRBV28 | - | ASSSRTGLTYNEQF
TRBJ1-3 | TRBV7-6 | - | ASSRQGSGNTIY
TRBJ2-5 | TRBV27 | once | ASSPRWGGLETQY
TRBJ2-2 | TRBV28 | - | ASLPGQTTGELF
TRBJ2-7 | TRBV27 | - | ASSLTTESYEQY